A single sample is the source of the 2 T cell receptor beta chains below, sequenced in a study of blood T cell repertoires in COVID-19. TCRdb's copy holds only in-frame clones and misses some; the assay was immunoSEQ multiplex PCR. The data contain 150,000 to 180,000 clones, 80% to 90% of them singletons. Material for sequencing was PBMCs or T cells enriched from blood (not recorded which). These receptors originate from a man over 45 who had recovered from COVID-19.

The V call is TRBV19, the J call TRBJ1-2; weak D call: TRBD1 (5 bases). Germline loops: CDR1 LNHDA, CDR2 SQIVND (reference sequence). V dropped 10 bases and J dropped 8 bases, with 23 bases sitting between them. The CDR3 length is 14 residues. Written as DNA, the CDR3 is TGTGCCACCCACCATCGGCAGGGTTGGATCGGCTACACCTTC. Amino acids: CATHHRQGWIGYTF.

The chain carries TRBV6-6 and TRBJ1-1; tentative D call: TRBD1 (6 bases). V lost 5 bases to trimming and J lost 0 bases, with 22 bases between them. The CDR3 length is 18 residues. Germline loops: CDR1 MNHNY, CDR2 SVGAGI (reference sequence). The CDR3 sequence: CASSPRLGGPYMNTEAFF. CDR3 nucleotide sequence: TGTGCCAGCAGTCCCCGACTCGGGGGGCCATACATGAACACTGAAGCTTTCTTT.